Listed below are T cell receptor beta chains from one sample, sequenced in a study of shared clonotypes between healthy human individuals. Repertoires were generated with immunoSEQ multiplex PCR, while TCRdb's copy carries only in-frame clones and drops some. The sample yields around 1.1 million clones, roughly 80% seen once. The specimen sequenced was memory CD4+ T cells from PBMCs. These receptors all come from a man aged 18 to 30 in good health. Some clones in this sample may be carry-over from other donors' samples. Each CDR3 is given with its conserved first and last residue. The D gene is left open where the match is weak. Where a row states a size, it is once, few, many or the class of an expanded clone; other rows omit it.

v_call,j_call,cdr3_length,d_call,clone_size,cdr3_aa,cdr3_nt
TRBV19,TRBJ2-7,14,NA,NA,CASSRDRDGYEQYF,TGTGCCAGTAGTAGGGACCGGGACGGATACGAGCAGTACTTC
TRBV28,TRBJ1-5,17,NA,NA,CASSPIQGREGNQPQHF,TGTGCCAGCAGCCCAATCCAGGGGAGGGAGGGCAATCAGCCCCAGCATTTT
TRBV25-1,TRBJ2-7,12,NA,NA,CASSAFSKEQYF,TGTGCCAGCAGTGCTTTTTCCAAGGAGCAGTACTTC
TRBV29-1,TRBJ2-2,14,TRBD1,NA,CSVPGTANTGELFF,TGCAGCGTTCCCGGGACAGCTAACACCGGGGAGCTGTTTTTT
TRBV28,TRBJ2-7,17,TRBD2,NA,CASSPWEGLAASYEQYF,TGTGCCAGCAGTCCTTGGGAGGGACTAGCGGCCTCCTACGAGCAGTACTTC
TRBV7-9,TRBJ1-4,14,TRBD1,NA,CASSSTLQGEKLFF,TGTGCCAGCAGCTCAACCTTACAGGGGGAAAAACTGTTTTTT
TRBV5-4,TRBJ1-1,13,NA,NA,CASSPPRNTEAFF,TGTGCCAGCAGCCCCCCCCGAAACACTGAAGCTTTCTTT
TRBV18,TRBJ2-2,16,TRBD1,NA,CASSPAGTGLTGELFF,TGTGCCAGCTCACCAGCGGGGACAGGGCTCACCGGGGAGCTGTTTTTT
TRBV7-2,TRBJ1-5,15,TRBD1,few,CASSLTGTSNQPQHF,TGTGCCAGCAGCTTGACAGGGACTAGCAATCAGCCCCAGCATTTT
TRBV7-2,TRBJ2-2,12,NA,once,CASSPTGSILFF,TGTGCCAGCAGCCCGACAGGTTCCATTCTGTTTTTT
TRBV2,TRBJ2-3,15,TRBD1,NA,CASSGGTGVTDTQYF,TGTGCCAGCAGTGGAGGGACAGGGGTGACAGATACGCAGTATTTT
TRBV7-8,TRBJ2-7,15,NA,once,CASSLRQELGPEQYF,TGTGCCAGCAGCTTAAGGCAGGAACTGGGTCCCGAGCAGTACTTC
TRBV7-8,TRBJ2-1,15,TRBD2,NA,CASSLARLAGGPPFF,TGTGCCAGCAGCTTAGCCAGACTAGCGGGAGGGCCGCCGTTCTTC
TRBV7-9,TRBJ2-5,16,TRBD1,NA,CASSLWTRSRGETQYF,TGTGCCAGCAGCTTATGGACGAGATCCAGGGGGGAGACCCAGTACTTC
TRBV7-8,TRBJ2-5,12,NA,NA,CASSAHEETQYF,TGTGCCAGCAGCGCGCACGAAGAGACCCAGTACTTC
TRBV28,TRBJ2-5,14,NA,NA,CASSLGGAQETQYF,TGTGCCAGCAGTTTAGGGGGGGCTCAAGAGACCCAGTACTTC
TRBV19,TRBJ2-2,12,NA,NA,CASSIVLGELFF,TGTGCCAGTAGTATAGTCCTCGGGGAGCTGTTTTTT
TRBV28,TRBJ2-1,12,NA,NA,CASSSPGREQFF,TGTGCCAGCAGTTCTCCTGGACGGGAGCAGTTCTTC
TRBV7-2,TRBJ1-1,14,TRBD1,NA,CASSLIRPDRGAFF,TGTGCCAGCAGCTTAATCCGACCGGACAGGGGAGCTTTCTTT
TRBV6-6,TRBJ1-3,16,TRBD1,NA,CASSYPGQGAGNTIYF,TGTGCCAGCAGTTACCCGGGACAGGGGGCAGGAAACACCATATATTTT
TRBV5-6,TRBJ2-2,16,TRBD2,NA,CASSLTSGRGTGELFF,TGTGCCAGCAGCCTAACTAGCGGGAGGGGCACCGGGGAGCTGTTTTTT
TRBV9,TRBJ1-1,14,NA,many,CASSDLRGRAEAFF,TGTGCCAGCAGCGACCTCAGGGGAAGGGCTGAAGCTTTCTTT
TRBV7-3,TRBJ2-2,17,TRBD2,NA,CASSTRVAGEGTGELFF,TGTGCCAGCAGCACTAGGGTGGCGGGAGAGGGCACCGGGGAGCTGTTTTTT
TRBV6-6,TRBJ1-1,15,NA,NA,CASRPPGGVNTEAFF,TGTGCCAGCAGACCACCCGGGGGGGTAAACACTGAAGCTTTCTTT
TRBV6-5,TRBJ1-1,13,NA,few,CASSPGTGTEAFF,TGTGCCAGCAGCCCTGGGACGGGCACTGAAGCTTTCTTT
TRBV14,TRBJ2-1,14,TRBD2,few,CASSQTSGRKEQFF,TGTGCCAGCAGCCAGACTAGCGGGCGCAAAGAGCAGTTCTTC
TRBV7-2,TRBJ1-1,15,TRBD1,NA,CASSTRTGPGAEAFF,TGTGCCAGCAGCACACGGACAGGCCCCGGGGCTGAAGCTTTCTTT
TRBV4-2,TRBJ2-7,17,TRBD2,NA,CASTGLAGAGRTYEQYF,TGTGCCAGCACCGGACTAGCGGGAGCTGGTAGGACCTACGAGCAGTACTTC
TRBV7-9,TRBJ2-5,14,NA,NA,CASSLGGPGETQYF,TGTGCCAGCAGCCTCGGGGGGCCGGGGGAGACCCAGTACTTC
TRBV5-4,TRBJ1-4,15,NA,NA,CASSLGVLMGEKLFF,TGTGCCAGCAGCTTGGGCGTCCTAATGGGTGAAAAACTGTTTTTT
TRBV6-1,TRBJ1-6,15,NA,few,CASSEKQGSDSPLHF,TGTGCCAGCAGTGAAAAACAGGGTAGCGATTCACCCCTCCACTTT
TRBV18,TRBJ1-1,12,NA,NA,CASSPFGHEAFF,TGTGCCAGCTCACCATTCGGCCATGAAGCTTTCTTT
TRBV6-1,TRBJ2-1,19,NA,NA,CASSEFPPGPGSSYNEQFF,TGTGCCAGCAGTGAATTCCCCCCGGGCCCCGGGAGCTCCTACAATGAGCAGTTCTTC
TRBV5-6,TRBJ1-4,17,NA,NA,CASSLQTVYATNEKLFF,TGTGCCAGCAGCTTGCAGACAGTTTATGCAACTAATGAAAAACTGTTTTTT
TRBV2,TRBJ1-5,13,NA,NA,CASSEGPNQPQHF,TGTGCCAGCAGTGAGGGACCCAATCAGCCCCAGCATTTT
TRBV12-5,TRBJ1-3,16,NA,many,CASGPKTECSGNTIYF,TGTGCTAGTGGCCCCAAGACTGAATGCTCTGGAAACACCATATATTTT
TRBV19,TRBJ1-4,14,NA,NA,CASSLGKRTEKLFF,TGTGCCAGTAGCCTAGGAAAAAGAACTGAAAAACTGTTTTTT
TRBV18,TRBJ1-1,13,NA,NA,CASSPRRPIEAFF,TGTGCCAGCTCACCAAGGAGACCTATTGAAGCTTTCTTT
TRBV15,TRBJ2-3,17,NA,NA,CATSREEGRGRTDTQYF,TGTGCCACCAGCAGAGAGGAAGGCAGAGGGCGAACAGATACGCAGTATTTT
TRBV18,TRBJ2-3,13,NA,NA,CASPREREDTQYF,TGTGCCAGCCCCCGGGAGAGGGAAGATACGCAGTATTTT
TRBV4-2,TRBJ1-2,15,TRBD1,few,CASSPTRTGDYGYTF,TGTGCCAGCAGCCCAACGAGGACAGGGGACTATGGCTACACCTTC
TRBV7-9,TRBJ2-7,12,NA,NA,CASSKVRDEQYF,TGTGCCAGCAGTAAGGTTAGGGACGAGCAGTACTTC
TRBV10-1,TRBJ2-2,14,NA,NA,CATKDSANTGELFF,TGCGCCACCAAGGACAGTGCGAACACCGGGGAGCTGTTTTTT
TRBV10-2,TRBJ2-2,14,NA,NA,CASSERGGNGELFF,TGCGCCAGCAGTGAGCGTGGGGGAAACGGGGAGCTGTTTTTT
TRBV7-9,TRBJ2-1,16,TRBD2,NA,CASSPLASGLYDEQFF,TGTGCCAGCAGCCCCCTGGCTAGCGGCCTTTATGATGAGCAGTTCTTC
TRBV27,TRBJ1-1,16,NA,NA,CASSLTSSTGNTEAFF,TGTGCCAGCAGTTTAACATCATCGACAGGGAACACTGAAGCTTTCTTT